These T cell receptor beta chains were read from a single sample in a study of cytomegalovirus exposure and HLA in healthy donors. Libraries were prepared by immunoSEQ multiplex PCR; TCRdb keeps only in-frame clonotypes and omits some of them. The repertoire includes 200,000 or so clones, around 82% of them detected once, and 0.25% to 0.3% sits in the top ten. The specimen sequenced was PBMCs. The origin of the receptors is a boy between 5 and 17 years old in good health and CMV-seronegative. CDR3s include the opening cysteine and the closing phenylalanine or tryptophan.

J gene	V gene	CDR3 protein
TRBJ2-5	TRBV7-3	CASSNPWDRAGETQYF
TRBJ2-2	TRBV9	CASSSGLTGELFF
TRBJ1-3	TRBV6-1	CASSARQGNSGNTIYF
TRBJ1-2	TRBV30	CASRTGGGYTF
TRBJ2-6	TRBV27	CASSFSVSGANVLTF
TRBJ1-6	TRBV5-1	CASSLDLIGDNSPLHF
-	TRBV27	CASSLRGQGAFYEQYF
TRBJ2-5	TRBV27	CASSLADSIGRETQYF
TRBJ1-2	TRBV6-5	CASSYSGDRRGGYTF
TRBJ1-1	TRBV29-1	CSIRVLQFMNTEAFF
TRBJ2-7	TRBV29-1	CSVEWTGLGYEQYF
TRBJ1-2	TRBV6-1	CASSEDWTANYGYTF
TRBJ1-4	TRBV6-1	CASSATGLTNEKLFF
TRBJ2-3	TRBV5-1	CASSLVLALLTDTQYF
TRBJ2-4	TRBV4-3	CASSSNRGLAKNIQYF
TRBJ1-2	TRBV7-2	CASAGLTNYGYTF
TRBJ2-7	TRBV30	CAWMPWTGRAYEQYF
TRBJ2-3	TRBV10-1	CASSDSSSTDTQYF
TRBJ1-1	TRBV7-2	CASSLGGAGTEAFF
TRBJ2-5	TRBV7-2	CASSTSSQGAQETQYF
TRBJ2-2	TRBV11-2	CASSLDTDTGELFF
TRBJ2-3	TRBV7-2	CASSLEFRTQYF
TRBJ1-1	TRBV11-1	CASSTTLGDTEAFF
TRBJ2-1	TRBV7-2	CASGHIVGGTYNEQFF
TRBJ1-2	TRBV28	CASSLYSGGGLIGYTF
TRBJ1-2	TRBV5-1	CASSLETGAQGGYTF
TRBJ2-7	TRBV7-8	CASSGRVSFSYEQYF
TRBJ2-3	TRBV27	CASSLWAPLAGGGVGDTQYF
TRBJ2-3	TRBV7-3	CASSLGGITDTQYF
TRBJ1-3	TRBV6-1	CASSPDSSGNTIYF
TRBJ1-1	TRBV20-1	CSTRGHTEAFF
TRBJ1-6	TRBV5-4	CASSPSGTGGNYSPLHF
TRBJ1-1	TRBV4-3	CASSLEWEGTEAFF
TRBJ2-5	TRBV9	CASSTSTGTQYF
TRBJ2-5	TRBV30	CAWSVAAGVGTQYF
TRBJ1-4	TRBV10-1	CASSESQGPNEKLFF
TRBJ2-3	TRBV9	CASSVLAGRPTDTQYF
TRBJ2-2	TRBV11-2	CASSFGLRNTGELFF
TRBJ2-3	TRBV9	CASSEGLAGGGTDTQYF
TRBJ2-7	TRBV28	CASSLRASSYEQYF
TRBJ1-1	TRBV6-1	CASSRQGSWTEAFF
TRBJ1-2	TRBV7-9	CASSPTDSPNYGYTF
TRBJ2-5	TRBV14	CASSQSLPQETQYF
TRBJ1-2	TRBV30	CAWSLLVTAFYGYTF
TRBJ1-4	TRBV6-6	CASSPQGNLLFF
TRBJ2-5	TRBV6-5	CASRRGGHLQETQYF
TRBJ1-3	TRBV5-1	CASSSGLGGNTIYF
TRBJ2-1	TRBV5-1	CASSLAGTGVVSNEQFF
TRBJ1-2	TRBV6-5	CASSRGHLYGYTF
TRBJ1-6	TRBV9	CASSISTGTGNSPLHF
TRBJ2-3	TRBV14	CASRLTGNTDTQYF
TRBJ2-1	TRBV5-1	CASSLVTWTPSNSYNEQFF
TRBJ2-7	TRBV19	CASSMDRATREQYF
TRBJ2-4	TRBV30	CAWGTLRGNIQYF
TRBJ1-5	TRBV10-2	CASSPTRVRDQPQHF
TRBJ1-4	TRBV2	CASTKGDLGQGREKLFF